This T cell receptor (beta chain) emerged from a study of long-term antiretroviral therapy in people with HIV. Germline V lookup: CDR1 MNHEY, CDR2 SMNVEV (reference sequence). With 9 bases clipped from V and 6 bases from J, the junction kept 8 bases outside the gene matches. CDR3 length equals 13 residues. Version v3.0 of the immunoSEQ assay was performed at survey level. Profiled with immunoSEQ multiplex PCR; TCRdb holds only in-frame clones, not every one. This repertoire shows over 30,000 clones, around 74% found once; its top ten account for 3% to 3.5%. The rearrangement links TRBV27 to TRBJ2-3; TRBD2 agrees at 8 bases. This clonotype was obtained from a man aged 50-59 years with HIV. This sample comprised unsorted PBMCs, obtained 3 years after starting antiretroviral therapy. The CDR3 reads CASIGRAGDTQYF. The DNA for the CDR3 is TGTGCCAGTATCGGGAGGGCCGGGGATACGCAGTATTTT.